The 27 T cell receptor beta chains reported below all come from one sample, sequenced in a study of PD-1 blockade in classical Hodgkin lymphoma. The time point denotes: newly diagnosed, previously untreated cHL patient sample. Investigators isolated CD4+ T cells from thawed PBMCs through magnetic negative selection. Sequencing used immunoSEQ multiplex PCR; TCRdb keeps in-frame clones, though not all of them. The profile shows approximately 27,000 clones, around 90% of them singletons. Sample: CD4+ T cells from blood. Receptor source: a human donor with classical Hodgkin lymphoma.

The chain is built from TRBV25-1 and TRBJ2-5; 11 bases line up with TRBD1. The germline V gene has CDR1 MGHDK and CDR2 SYGVNS. With 2 bases clipped from V and 5 bases from J, the junction kept 7 bases outside the gene matches. CDR3 length: 16 amino acids. DNA of the CDR3: TGTGCCAGCAGTGAACGAGGGACAGGGGGGCGCGAGACCCAGTACTTC. This sequence encodes CASSERGTGGRETQYF.

The chain uses TRBV9 and TRBJ2-2; D is unclear. CDR3 length equals 12 residues. Germline-derived CDR1 and CDR2 are SGDLS and YYNGEE. The ends were cut back, 5 bases at V and 3 bases at J, with 5 bases in the middle. The CDR3 sequence is CASSYHTGELFF. CDR3 nucleotides: TGTGCCAGCAGTTACCACACCGGGGAGCTGTTTTTT.

This chain connects TRBV2 to TRBJ2-5, with D unresolved. Per the germline V gene, CDR1 is SNHLY and CDR2 is FYNNEI. This CDR3 has 11 residues. Trimming left V 4 bases short and J 4 bases short, with 4 bases between. Here the CDR3 reads CASSVGETQYF. The CDR3, as DNA: TGTGCCAGCAGTGTGGGAGAGACCCAGTACTTC.

This clone was observed a handful of times. This chain joins TRBV28 and TRBJ1-1, with a weak D call TRBD1 (6 bases). Trimming removed 6 bases from V and 0 bases from J, with 14 bases in between. The CDR3 extends over 15 amino acids. Germline lookup yields CDR1 MDHEN and CDR2 SYDVKM. As DNA, the CDR3 is TGTGCCAGCAGAACCGGACAGTTCTTGAACACTGAAGCTTTCTTT. Translation: CASRTGQFLNTEAFF.

The chain recombines TRBV29-1 with TRBJ2-3; weak D call: TRBD2 (5 bases). Germline CDR1 reads SQVTM; CDR2 reads ANQGSEA. V lost 2 bases and J lost 5, with 14 bases in between. CDR3 size: 14 residues. CDR3 amino acids: CSVESGVGGDTQYF. DNA of the CDR3: TGCAGCGTTGAATCCGGGGTCGGCGGAGATACGCAGTATTTT.

This clone has just one count. The V and J genes are TRBV5-5 and TRBJ2-4; no clear D gene. Between the trimmed V and J ends, which lost 0 bases and 8 bases, there was a span of 12 bases. The CDR3 covers 14 residues. Germline V CDR1 and CDR2: SGHKS, YYEKEE (reference sequence). This CDR3 reads CASSLEQITDIQYF. The CDR3 DNA reads as TGTGCCAGCAGCTTGGAACAGATAACGGACATTCAGTACTTC.

The chain couples TRBV4-1 to TRBJ1-4; 8 bases line up with TRBD1. The V segment lost 0 bases and the J segment 8 bases; nucleotides outside the gene matches: 2. The CDR3 runs 14 residues. The germline V gene has CDR1 MGHRA and CDR2 YSYEKL. CDR3 bases: TGCGCCAGCAGCCAAGATAACAGGGGGGAAAAACTGTTTTTT. Residues: CASSQDNRGEKLFF.

This clone came up a few times. V and J are TRBV7-2 and TRBJ1-5; TRBD1 agrees at 7 bases. The germline V gene encodes CDR1 SGHTA and CDR2 FQGNSA. This CDR3 is 13 amino acids long. V gave up 5 bases and J gave up 5 bases; unmatched junction bases: 3. The CDR3 here is CASSRTGDQPQHF. CDR3 in DNA: TGTGCCAGCAGCCGTACAGGGGATCAGCCCCAGCATTTT.

The rearrangement uses TRBV10-3 and TRBJ2-2; 10 bases are a match to TRBD2. The CDR3 loop spans 16 amino acids. Germline loops: CDR1 ENHRY, CDR2 SYGVKD. Trimming took 6 bases from V and 0 from J; bases not matched to a gene: 4. In DNA form, the CDR3 reads TGTGCCATCAGCGCGGGACTAGCGCCGAACACCGGGGAGCTGTTTTTT. This translates into CAISAGLAPNTGELFF.

This chain joins TRBV19 and TRBJ2-5, with D uncertain. Germline V gene data show CDR1 as LNHDA and CDR2 as SQIVND (reference sequence). The V gene lost 6 bases and the J gene lost 7 bases, with 24 bases spanning the gap. The CDR3 runs 16 residues. CDR3 in DNA: TGTGCCAGTAGCCCTTTGCGGCAGGTGGATTCTGGGACCCAGTACTTC. Amino acids: CASSPLRQVDSGTQYF.

This rearrangement joins TRBV15 to TRBJ1-1, with D maybe TRBD1 (5 bases). The V gene's germline CDR1 is LNHNV and CDR2 YYDKDF (reference sequence). Between the trimmed V and J ends, which lost 0 bases and 2 bases, there was a span of 19 bases. The CDR3 sequence is 18 residues long. CDR3 sequence: CATSRDPAGFDINTEAFF. The CDR3 coding sequence is TGTGCCACCAGCAGAGATCCCGCAGGGTTTGATATAAACACTGAAGCTTTCTTT. The variable domain in full, with the rest retrieved from reference TRBV15 and TRBJ1-1, is DAMVIQNPRYQVTQFGKPVTLSCSQTLNHNVMYWYQQKSSQAPKLLFHYYDKDFNNEADTPDNFQSRRPNTSFCFLDIRSPGLGDTAMYLCATSRDPAGFDINTEAFFGQGTRLTVV.

The chain has TRBV19 and TRBJ2-2, with 11 bases fitting TRBD1. The CDR3 consists of 16 residues. Germline V gene lookup returns CDR1 LNHDA and CDR2 SQIVND (reference sequence). The ends lost 5 bases at V and 6 bases at J; junction bases unmatched: 8. This chain's CDR3 is CASSRRGTGGSGELFF. DNA of the CDR3: TGTGCCAGTAGTCGACGGGGGACAGGGGGTTCCGGGGAGCTGTTTTTT.

The chain links TRBV9 to TRBJ2-7; maybe TRBD2 (5 bases). The V gene's germline CDR1 is SGDLS and CDR2 YYNGEE. Trimming shortened V by 2 bases and J by 3 bases, and 9 bases separated the two germline ends. The CDR3 is 13 residues long. The CDR3 DNA reads as TGTGCCAGCAGCGTGAACGGGAACTACGAGCAGTACTTC. Amino acids: CASSVNGNYEQYF.

The V and J genes are TRBV6-4 and TRBJ2-1, with TRBD2 identical over 11 bases. The CDR3 spans 15 residues. J was trimmed by 7 bases and V by 6 bases; bases with no gene match: 8. Germline CDR1 reads MRHNA; CDR2 reads SNTAGT. The CDR3 region has the DNA TGTGCCAGCAGCCACACTAGCGGGAGTCCTAATGAGCAGTTCTTC. Translation: CASSHTSGSPNEQFF.

The V gene is TRBV7-8, the J gene TRBJ2-3; D not certain. V lost 1 base and J 1 base, leaving 12 bases between the germline ends. The CDR3 sequence is 16 residues long. CDR1 and CDR2 from the germline V gene are SGHVS and FQNEAQ. In DNA, the CDR3 is TGTGCCAGCAGCTTAGGTTGGGGATTAGGCACAGATACGCAGTATTTT. Amino acids: CASSLGWGLGTDTQYF.

This clone has more than one count but fewer than ten. This chain joins TRBV10-3 and TRBJ2-1; 7 bases map to TRBD1. The CDR3 loop spans 14 amino acids. CDR1 ENHRY and CDR2 SYGVKD come from the germline V gene. V was clipped by 10 bases and J by 5 bases; unmatched bases: 11. CDR3 nucleotide sequence: TGTGCCACCACCTCGGGACAGATCGACAATGAGCAGTTCTTC. This gives the protein CATTSGQIDNEQFF.

The chain links TRBV28 to TRBJ2-3; D call uncertain. CDR1 is MDHEN and CDR2 is SYDVKM in the germline V gene. V was clipped by 8 bases and J by 2 bases, with 8 bases between them. The CDR3 runs to 12 residues. The CDR3 here is CASGGPTDTQYF. CDR3 DNA: TGTGCCAGCGGCGGACCCACAGATACGCAGTATTTT.

The rearrangement links TRBV19 to TRBJ2-7, with TRBD1 identical over 9 bases. Germline lookup yields CDR1 LNHDA and CDR2 SQIVND (reference sequence). This CDR3 spans 14 amino acids. V dropped 6 bases and J dropped 5; count of bases not matched to a gene: 8. DNA of the CDR3: TGTGCCAGTAGCACCAGGGACAGGGAGAACGAGCAGTACTTC. Amino acid sequence: CASSTRDRENEQYF.

CDR3: CASSYSIGNYGYTF. The CDR3, as DNA: TGTGCCAGCAGTTACTCGATAGGAAACTATGGCTACACCTTC. This sequence joins TRBV6-5 and TRBJ1-2; no reliable D call. Germline V CDR1 and CDR2: MNHEY, SVGAGI. The CDR3 loop spans 14 amino acids. Trimming stripped 0 bases from V and 2 bases from J, with 7 bases between.

The rearrangement uses TRBV19 and TRBJ2-7, with 7 bases fitting TRBD2. The length of the CDR3 is 15 residues. The V gene end was trimmed by 3 bases and the J gene end by 3 bases; junction bases not matched to a gene: 8. Germline V gene data show CDR1 as LNHDA and CDR2 as SQIVND (reference sequence). The CDR3 spells CASSIQRDPVYEQYF. The CDR3 DNA reads as TGTGCCAGTAGTATTCAGCGGGACCCCGTCTACGAGCAGTACTTC.

The genes are TRBV4-3 and TRBJ2-4; 10 bases match TRBD2. The CDR3 runs to 18 residues. From germline, CDR1 is LGHNA and CDR2 YSLEER. With V trimmed by 0 bases and J by 6 bases, 11 bases remained unmatched. CDR3 in DNA: TGCGCCAGCAGCCAAGATCTGCCTAGCGGGAGTCTGATAAACATTCAGTACTTC. It translates to CASSQDLPSGSLINIQYF.

The chain uses TRBV28 and TRBJ2-5, with D possibly TRBD1 on 6 matching bases. The better agreement between TRBJ2-7 and the DNA end casts doubt on the J call. Germline CDR1 reads MDHEN; CDR2 reads SYDVKM. The CDR3 covers 14 residues. The CDR3 region is CASSLFKGDGEQYF. In DNA form, the CDR3 reads TGTGCCAGCAGTCTATTTAAGGGGGATGGCGAGCAGTACTTC.

The rearrangement uses TRBV6-6 and TRBJ1-5; D unresolved. The CDR3 runs 14 residues. CDR1 is MNHNY, CDR2 SVGAGI, per germline (reference sequence). V shed 1 base and J shed 2 bases, with 6 bases lying between them. The CDR3 DNA reads as TGTGCCAGCAGTTACTTTGAAGGCAATCAGCCCCAGCATTTT. It yields the protein CASSYFEGNQPQHF.

V is TRBV19 and J is TRBJ2-1; 8 bases map to TRBD1. The CDR3 spans 14 residues. Germline assignment: CDR1 LNHDA and CDR2 SQIVND (reference sequence). Unmatched junction bases numbered 9, after V lost 8 bases and J lost 6 bases. This CDR3 is CASEGQALGNEQFF. As DNA, the CDR3 is TGTGCCAGTGAGGGACAGGCCCTGGGCAATGAGCAGTTCTTC.

The V and J genes are TRBV28 and TRBJ2-2; the D gene is possibly TRBD1 (6 bases). Germline V gene data show CDR1 as MDHEN and CDR2 as SYDVKM. CDR3 size: 13 residues. V gave up 4 bases and J gave up 6 bases, with 9 bases separating them. In DNA, the CDR3 is TGTGCCAGCAGTTCGGGGACACCCGGGGAGCTGTTTTTT. It specifies CASSSGTPGELFF.

CDR3 DNA sequence: TGTGCCAGCAGCCAAGATGGCGCGTACAATGAGCAGTTCTTC. Its translation is CASSQDGAYNEQFF. This chain links TRBV4-2 with TRBJ2-1, with no clear D. Germline V gene lookup returns CDR1 LGHNA and CDR2 YNFKEQ. The germline V and J ends were trimmed by 0 bases and 4 bases, with 7 bases remaining between them. The CDR3 consists of 14 residues.

This CDR3 reads CAIQGAGGEQYF. DNA of the CDR3: TGTGCCATACAGGGGGCCGGGGGCGAGCAGTACTTC. The J gene is TRBJ2-7, the V gene TRBV10-3, with 9 bases matching TRBD1. Germline values: CDR1 ENHRY, CDR2 SYGVKD. Trimming cost V 9 bases and J 6 bases; bases outside gene matches: 6. The CDR3 is 12 residues long.